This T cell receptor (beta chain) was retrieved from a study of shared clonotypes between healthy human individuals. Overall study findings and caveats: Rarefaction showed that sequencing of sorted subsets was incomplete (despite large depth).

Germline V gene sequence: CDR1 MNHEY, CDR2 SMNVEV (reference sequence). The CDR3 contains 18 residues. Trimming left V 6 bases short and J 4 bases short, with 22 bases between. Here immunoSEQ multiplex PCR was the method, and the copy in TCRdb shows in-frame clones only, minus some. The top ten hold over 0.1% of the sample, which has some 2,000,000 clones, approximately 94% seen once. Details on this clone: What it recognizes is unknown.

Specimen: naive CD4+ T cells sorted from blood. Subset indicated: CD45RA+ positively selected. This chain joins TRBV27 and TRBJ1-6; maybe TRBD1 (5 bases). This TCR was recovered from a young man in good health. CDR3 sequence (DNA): TGTGCCAGCAGACTACTGGCCAGGGTGAGCGGGTATAATTCACCCCTCCACTTT. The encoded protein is CASRLLARVSGYNSPLHF.